Listed below are T cell receptor beta chains from one sample, sequenced in a study of regulatory T cells in long-lasting Graves disease. Each CDR3 protein gets one entry after TCRdb re-called the multiplex PCR reads with MiXCR. The sample carries 550,000 to 650,000 distinct CDR3 sequences, about 16% recorded once. These data also featured in a second study, about T cells in Graves' hyperthyroidism and ophthalmopathy.

The sample was peripheral blood mononuclear cells (PBMCs), taken at new diagnosis, from a patient treated with antithyroid drugs. The receptors come from a man between 18 and 35 years old with Graves disease. Both conserved end residues are part of each CDR3. Fields, in order: D gene, V gene, J gene, clone size, CDR3 length, CDR3 DNA, CDR3 protein. A D gene is named only where the DNA matches it firmly. The listing skips clone size in some rows; elsewhere it reads once, few, many or a size class.

>TRBD1|TRBV27|TRBJ1-1|many|14
TGTGCCAGCAGCATAACAGGGGGGAACACTGAAGCTTTCTTT
CASSITGGNTEAFF
>.|TRBV2|TRBJ1-1|many|9
TGTGCCAGCAGCCCCCGAGATTTCTTT
CASSPRDFF
>.|TRBV11-2|TRBJ2-4|many|16
TGTGCCAGCAGCCATGATACGACGTTAGCCAAAAACATTCAGTACTTC
CASSHDTTLAKNIQYF
>TRBD2|TRBV7-8|TRBJ2-7|.|22
TGTGCCAGCAGCCCCGCTCCCCGCTTCTCTAAAGAAGGGCGGGAGGGGGTGCGGGAGCAGTACTTC
CASSPAPRFSKEGREGVREQYF
>TRBD2|TRBV29-1|TRBJ2-7|many|15
TGCAGCATCTGGACTAGCGGGGGAGGGACCTACGAGCAGTACTTC
CSIWTSGGGTYEQYF
>TRBD2|TRBV24-1|TRBJ2-2|many|16
TGTGCCACCAGTGACCCTGGACTAGCGAGCACCGGGGAGCTGTTTTTT
CATSDPGLASTGELFF
>TRBD1|TRBV27|TRBJ1-6|.|14
TGTGCCAGCAGCAGGGGGCGCTTTGAATCACCCCTCCACTTT
CASSRGRFESPLHF
>TRBD2|TRBV9|TRBJ2-7|few|16
TGTGCCAGCAGCGTAGAGGGCGGGAGGGCCGCCTACGAGCAGTACTTC
CASSVEGGRAAYEQYF
>TRBD1|TRBV11-2|TRBJ1-2|.|15
TGTGCCAGCAGCTCCGGGACAGGATGCGGCTATGGCTACACCTTC
CASSSGTGCGYGYTF
>.|TRBV27|TRBJ2-3|many|16
TGTGCCAGCAGTTCCCTTACGCTCGTCCGCACAGATACGCAGTATTTT
CASSSLTLVRTDTQYF
>.|TRBV12-3/TRBV12-4|TRBJ2-5|many|11
TGTGCCAGCAGTGAGACTGAGACCCAGTACTTC
CASSETETQYF
>.|TRBV30|TRBJ2-1|many|12
TGTGCCTGGAGTAATGGGGGTAATGAGCAGTTCTTC
CAWSNGGNEQFF
>TRBD1|TRBV6-5|TRBJ1-5|many|16
TGTGCCAGCAGTTACGGGACAGGGGATAGCAATCAGCCCCAGCATTTT
CASSYGTGDSNQPQHF
>.|TRBV30|TRBJ2-3|.|11
TGTGCCTGGAGTGTACAAGATACGCAGTATTTT
CAWSVQDTQYF
>.|TRBV4-2|TRBJ2-7|.|15
TGTGCCAGCAGCCAAGATGAAGGAAGGGCCTACGAGCAGTACTTC
CASSQDEGRAYEQYF
>TRBD2|TRBV27|TRBJ2-3|many|16
TGTGCCAGCAGTCAACGCGGGAGAGGGAGGACAGATACGCAGTATTTT
CASSQRGRGRTDTQYF
>.|TRBV30|TRBJ1-3|many|14
TGTGCCTGGAGTGTATCAGTCTCTGGAAACACCATATATTTT
CAWSVSVSGNTIYF
>.|TRBV7-3|TRBJ1-6|many|13
TGTGCCAGCAGCTCCGGACTGGGTTCACCCCTCCACTTT
CASSSGLGSPLHF